This TCR beta chain was recorded in a study of shared clonotypes between healthy human individuals. Study in general: The donor group consisted of a couple of women and a few men, aged 18 to 49. Study results and caveats: Naive subsets generally had larger estimated richness than memory subsets. For naive CD4 cells, 4% to 6% of clonotypes were shared across a handful of donors.

CDR3 length: 16 residues. The germline CDR1 and CDR2 sequences are MNHEY and SMNVEV (reference sequence). J gave up 4 bases and V 6 bases, and 6 bases lay outside the gene matches. Nashville, Tennessee was home to all donors, each a Caucasian adult. Sequencing was performed with immunoSEQ multiplex PCR; in TCRdb, only in-frame clones are kept and a portion is missing. Seen here are approximately 740,000 clones, around 74% observed once, and the top ten hold roughly 1.7%. As regards this clone: Antigen specificity is unknown.

This TCR derives from a woman in her twenties or thirties in good health. This sequence joins TRBV27 and TRBJ2-6; 10 bases agree with TRBD1. The sequenced sample was memory CD4+ T cells sorted from blood. Subset indicated: CD45RA-negative fraction. The CDR3 nucleotides read TGTGCCAGCAGCAGACAGGGGGCGTGGGGGGCCAACGTCCTGACTTTC. This codes for CASSRQGAWGANVLTF.